Listed here are 26 T cell receptor beta chains from one sample, sequenced in a study of T-cell reconstitution after alpha-beta-depleted transplantation in children. Unique molecular identifiers were incorporated into the prepared TCRbeta library. TCRdb re-analysed the PCR reads in MiXCR, keeping a single row per CDR3 protein. The sample has 440,000 or so distinct CDR3 sequences; around two fifths are singletons. The sequenced sample was PBMCs, obtained before TCRalphabeta/CD19-depleted stem cell transplant. The receptors stem from a girl aged 2 to 9 with aplastic anemia, due to receive a stem cell transplant.

J is TRBJ2-7 and V is TRBV28; TRBD1 might be the D (5 bases). CDR3 length equals 11 residues. Germline V gene lookup returns CDR1 MDHEN and CDR2 SYDVKM. Trimming stripped 3 bases from V and 7 bases from J, with 7 bases between. DNA of the CDR3: TGTGCCAGCAGTTTTCAGGGAGAGCAGTACTTC. This translates into CASSFQGEQYF.

The V and J genes are TRBV6-2 or TRBV6-3 and TRBJ2-1; the D is unclear. The V end lost 2 bases, the J end lost 13 bases, and 9 bases lay between the germline ends. The germline gives CDR1 MNHEY, CDR2 SVGEGT. This CDR3 is 11 amino acids long. The CDR3 nucleotides read TGTGCCAGCAGTTACCGACTTCGTCAGTTCTTC. Its translation is CASSYRLRQFF.

This CDR3 is CSAESVSSYEQYF. In DNA form, the CDR3 reads TGCAGCGCGGAAAGCGTCTCATCCTACGAGCAGTACTTC. The chain couples TRBV29-1 to TRBJ2-7; D gene ambiguous. The germline V gene encodes CDR1 SQVTM and CDR2 ANQGSEA. V lost 7 bases to trimming and J lost 1 base, with 14 bases between them. The CDR3 has 13 amino acids.

CDR3: CASSPTGRPEAFF. The CDR3 nucleotides are TGCGCCAGCAGCCCAACCGGACGGCCTGAAGCTTTCTTT. This rearrangement joins TRBV5-1 to TRBJ1-1, with D unresolved. Germline assignment: CDR1 SGHRS and CDR2 YFSETQ. V was clipped by 4 bases and J by 6 bases, with 13 bases between them. CDR3 length: 13 amino acids.

This clonotype was counted ten times or more. The rearrangement uses TRBV6-1 and TRBJ1-5; 7 nucleotides match TRBD1. The CDR3 loop spans 13 amino acids. J was trimmed by 9 bases and V by 8 bases; bases with no gene match: 10. Germline V lookup: CDR1 MNHNS, CDR2 SASEGT. The CDR3 coding sequence is TGTGCCAGCTCCTGGACAGGCGGGCGGCCCCAGCATTTT. Translation: CASSWTGGRPQHF.

The table lists this clonotype with a few counts. This clone may be a read error of a much larger clone one base away. This chain joins TRBV7-9 and TRBJ1-2; D is perhaps TRBD1 (6 bases). The germline V gene encodes CDR1 SEHNR and CDR2 FQNEAQ (reference sequence). V gave up 7 bases and J gave up 8 bases, with 17 bases separating them. CDR3 size: 13 residues. CDR3 loop: CASTRIQGEGYTF. The CDR3 DNA reads TGTGCCAGCACCCGGATACAGGGAGAGGGCTACACCTTC.

This clonotype has a count of ten or more. J is TRBJ1-2 and V is TRBV7-2; D not certain. V lost 4 bases and J 9 bases, leaving 12 bases between the germline ends. Germline V CDR1 and CDR2: SGHTA, FQGNSA. The CDR3 sequence is 12 residues long. CDR3 region: CASSSPAMSYTF. Written as DNA, the CDR3 is TGTGCCAGCAGCTCCCCGGCAATGAGCTACACCTTC.

The genes are TRBV7-9 and TRBJ2-3; the D is unclear. Trimming removed 2 bases from V and 2 bases from J, with 5 bases in between. This CDR3 is 13 amino acids long. Germline V gene data show CDR1 as SEHNR and CDR2 as FQNEAQ (reference sequence). The CDR3 nucleotides read TGTGCCAGCAGCTTAACGACCACAGATACGCAGTATTTT. It codes for CASSLTTTDTQYF.

This clonotype has more than one count but fewer than ten. This chain uses TRBV12-3 or TRBV12-4 with TRBJ2-1; 10 bases are a match to TRBD2. The CDR3 runs to 12 residues. Germline trimming cut 6 bases from V and 8 bases from J; bases unmatched to any gene: 1. CDR3 DNA: TGTGCCAGCAGGGGGACTAGCGATGAGCAGTTCTTC. As protein: CASRGTSDEQFF.

The V and J genes are TRBV12-3 or TRBV12-4 and TRBJ2-7, with TRBD1 matching 7 bases. Trimming removed 3 bases from V and 1 base from J; junction bases left unmatched: 3. CDR3 length equals 14 residues. The CDR3 spells CASSLGQRSYEQYF. CDR3 DNA sequence: TGTGCCAGCAGTTTGGGACAGCGATCCTACGAGCAGTACTTC.

This clonotype was recorded many times. The chain has TRBV20-1 and TRBJ2-3, with D perhaps TRBD1 or TRBD2 (6 bases each). This CDR3 region has 17 residues. V was shortened by 0 bases and J by 2 bases, with 18 bases between the two germline ends. Germline V gene sequence: CDR1 DFQATT, CDR2 SNEGSKA (reference sequence). The CDR3 is CSARDPKGGGTTDTQYF. DNA for the CDR3: TGCAGTGCTAGAGATCCCAAAGGAGGGGGGACCACAGATACGCAGTATTTT.

This clonotype was counted ten times or more. The chain recombines TRBV12-3 or TRBV12-4 with TRBJ2-7, with a tentative D call TRBD2 (5 bases). The CDR3 length is 15 residues. Trimming removed 2 bases from V and 1 base from J, with 12 bases in between. For the CDR3, the DNA is TGTGCCAGCAGTTTACAAAGCGGTGGATCCTACGAGCAGTACTTC. This translates into CASSLQSGGSYEQYF.

This clonotype was counted a few times. J is TRBJ1-1 and V is TRBV12-3 or TRBV12-4; D perhaps matches TRBD1 (5 bases). V was cut by 5 bases and J by 6 bases, with 13 bases left in between. The CDR3 sequence is 13 residues long. Here the CDR3 reads CASSGVRGAEAFF. CDR3 sequence (DNA): TGTGCCAGCAGTGGGGTGAGGGGCGCTGAAGCTTTCTTT.

The V and J genes are TRBV4-2 and TRBJ1-5; D gene ambiguous. CDR3 length: 14 amino acids. From germline, CDR1 is LGHNA and CDR2 YNFKEQ. The V gene lost 0 bases and the J gene lost 8 bases, with 11 bases spanning the gap. The DNA of the CDR3 is TGTGCCAGCAGCCAAGAATCCAACCGGGAGCCCCAGCATTTT. This translates into CASSQESNREPQHF.

The chain joins TRBV15 to TRBJ2-2; D is perhaps TRBD1 or TRBD2 (5 bases each). V lost 1 base and J lost 1, with 10 bases in between. CDR1 and CDR2 (germline): LNHNV, YYDKDF (reference sequence). The CDR3 is made up of 16 amino acids. The CDR3 nucleotides are TGTGCCACCAGCAGAGGAGGGGAGAGGAACACCGGGGAGCTGTTTTTT. Protein: CATSRGGERNTGELFF. Variable domain in full (rest from reference TRBV15 and TRBJ2-2): DAMVIQNPRYQVTQFGKPVTLSCSQTLNHNVMYWYQQKSSQAPKLLFHYYDKDFNNEADTPDNFQSRRPNTSFCFLDIRSPGLGDTAMYLCATSRGGERNTGELFFGEGSRLTVL.

The count of this clonotype is one. The rearrangement uses TRBV4-1 and TRBJ2-7, with unresolved D. From germline, CDR1 is MGHRA and CDR2 YSYEKL. The CDR3 is made up of 15 amino acids. V was pared by 5 bases and J by 0 bases, with 14 bases between. The CDR3 region is CASSTSRSLSYEQYF. The CDR3 DNA follows: TGCGCCAGCAGCACCTCACGGAGCCTCTCCTACGAGCAGTACTTC.

This clonotype showed up just once. The genes are TRBV7-6 and TRBJ2-1, with D possibly matching TRBD1 (6 bases). Germline V CDR1 and CDR2: SGHVS, FNYEAQ. This CDR3 comprises 16 residues. The V end was cut by 1 base, the J end by 7 bases, with 17 bases between. The chain's CDR3 is CASSLGAISRGNEQFF. The CDR3, as DNA: TGTGCCAGCAGCTTAGGGGCTATCTCGAGGGGGAATGAGCAGTTCTTC.

This clonotype appeared many times. This chain joins TRBV11-2 and TRBJ2-3; D is possibly TRBD2 (5 bases). V lost 4 bases, J lost 5 bases, and 13 bases lay in between. Germline loops: CDR1 SGHAT, CDR2 FQNNGV. CDR3 length equals 14 residues. The CDR3 nucleotides read TGTGCCAGCAGCTGGTTCGGAGGCCAAGATACGCAGTATTTT. Its translation is CASSWFGGQDTQYF.

The rearrangement uses TRBV10-3 and TRBJ2-7; D is unclear. V gave up 0 bases and J gave up 2 bases, with 8 bases separating them. Germline V lookup: CDR1 ENHRY, CDR2 SYGVKD. This CDR3 has 14 amino acids. The CDR3 loop reads CAISESLNPYEQYF. The CDR3 DNA follows: TGTGCCATCAGTGAGTCTTTGAATCCCTACGAGCAGTACTTC.

This clonotype was recorded a few times. This sequence joins TRBV29-1 and TRBJ2-7, with 9 positions matching TRBD1. The CDR3 runs 16 residues. Germline V lookup: CDR1 SQVTM, CDR2 ANQGSEA. J gave up 2 bases and V 7 bases, and 15 bases lay outside the gene matches. The CDR3, as DNA: TGCAGCGCCCAAGGGGCTGACAGGGGGTCAACCTACGAGCAGTACTTC. It translates to CSAQGADRGSTYEQYF.

In its sample, this clonotype was seen a few times. The chain employs TRBV12-3 or TRBV12-4 and TRBJ1-2; TRBD1 is a possible D gene (6 bases). V lost 3 bases and J lost 5, with 10 bases in between. The CDR3 consists of 13 residues. This chain's CDR3 is CASSFGGAYGYTF. The CDR3 DNA follows: TGTGCCAGCAGTTTTGGGGGCGCATATGGCTACACCTTC.

In its sample, this clonotype was seen a few times. The genes are TRBV11-2 and TRBJ2-7, with 9 bases fitting TRBD1. The germline CDR1 and CDR2 sequences are SGHAT and FQNNGV. The V and J ends lost 0 bases and 4 bases, in that order; junction bases with no gene match: 19. The CDR3 is 20 residues long. The CDR3 spells CASSLDGFPGQGSRWYEQYF. The CDR3 nucleotides read TGTGCCAGCAGCTTAGATGGTTTCCCGGGACAGGGATCGCGGTGGTACGAGCAGTACTTC. The full variable domain, completed using reference TRBV11-2 and TRBJ2-7, is EAGVAQSPRYKIIEKRQSVAFWCNPISGHATLYWYQQILGQGPKLLIQFQNNGVVDDSQLPKDRFSAERLKGVDSTLKIQPAKLEDSAVYLCASSLDGFPGQGSRWYEQYFGPGTRLTVT.

The CDR3 sequence is CASSLISSYEQYF. CDR3 bases: TGTGCCAGCAGCTTAATCAGCTCCTACGAGCAGTACTTC. The gene calls are TRBV7-9 and TRBJ2-7, with D unresolved. V lost 2 bases to trimming and J lost 0 bases, with 5 bases between them. Germline CDR1 and CDR2: SEHNR and FQNEAQ (reference sequence). The CDR3 runs 13 residues.

CDR3: CSASLAGLTGELFF. As DNA, the CDR3 is TGCAGTGCTAGTCTGGCAGGGTTGACCGGGGAGCTGTTTTTT. This chain joins TRBV20-1 and TRBJ2-2; maybe TRBD1 (5 bases). Trimming removed 3 bases at V and 5 bases at J, with 13 bases between. The CDR3 loop spans 14 amino acids. Germline CDR1 and CDR2: DFQATT and SNEGSKA (reference sequence).

The sample holds a few counts of this clonotype. A much larger clone sits a single nucleotide away, making a read error possible. This rearrangement joins TRBV11-2 to TRBJ2-3; 12 bases are shared with TRBD2. This CDR3 has 18 residues. Per germline, CDR1 SGHAT and CDR2 FQNNGV. V dropped 1 base and J dropped 2; count of bases not matched to a gene: 7. Written as DNA, the CDR3 is TGTGCCAGCAGCTTAGTGGCACTAGCGGGAGGTACCACAGATACGCAGTATTTT. It yields the protein CASSLVALAGGTTDTQYF. The entire variable domain, with the rest obtained from reference TRBV11-2 and TRBJ2-3, is as follows: EAGVAQSPRYKIIEKRQSVAFWCNPISGHATLYWYQQILGQGPKLLIQFQNNGVVDDSQLPKDRFSAERLKGVDSTLKIQPAKLEDSAVYLCASSLVALAGGTTDTQYFGPGTRLTVL.

This clonotype was seen repeatedly, ten times or more. The chain carries TRBV12-3 or TRBV12-4 and TRBJ1-5, with a tentative D call TRBD1 (5 bases). The CDR3 covers 12 residues. Deletions cut 3 bases from V and 7 bases from J, with 7 bases between. CDR3 residues: CASSFWDQPQHF. The CDR3 DNA follows: TGTGCCAGCAGTTTCTGGGACCAGCCCCAGCATTTT.